This T cell receptor beta chain was recovered during a study of T-cell reconstitution after alpha-beta-depleted transplantation in children. Unique molecular identifiers featured in how the TCRbeta library was prepared. Each CDR3 protein gets one entry after TCRdb re-called the PCR reads with MiXCR. This table has 500,000 or so distinct CDR3 sequences, 32% appearing once. The TCR comes from a human donor who donated a stem cell graft to a child with aplastic anemia. The material was PBMCs from the stem cell graft donor, obtained from the stem cell graft.

The CDR3 spells CASRDRAYSNTGELFF. The CDR3 nucleotides read TGTGCCAGCAGAGACAGGGCGTATTCGAACACCGGGGAGCTGTTTTTT. The chain uses TRBV6-1 and TRBJ2-2; 7 bases agree with TRBD1. J lost 0 bases, V lost 6 bases, and 7 bases had no gene match. This CDR3 has 16 amino acids. Germline V CDR1 and CDR2: MNHNS, SASEGT.